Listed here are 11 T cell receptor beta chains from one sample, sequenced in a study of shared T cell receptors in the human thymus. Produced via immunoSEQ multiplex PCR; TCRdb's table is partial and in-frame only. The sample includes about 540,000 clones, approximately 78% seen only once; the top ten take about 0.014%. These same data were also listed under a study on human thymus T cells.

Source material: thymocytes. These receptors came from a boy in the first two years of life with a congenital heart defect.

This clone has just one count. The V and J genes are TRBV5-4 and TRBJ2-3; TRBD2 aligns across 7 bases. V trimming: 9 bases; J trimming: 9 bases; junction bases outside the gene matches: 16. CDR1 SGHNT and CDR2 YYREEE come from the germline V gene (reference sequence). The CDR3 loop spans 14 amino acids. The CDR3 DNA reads TGTGCCACCACGACTAGCCTATCAATCGGGACGCAGTATTTT. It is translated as CATTTSLSIGTQYF.

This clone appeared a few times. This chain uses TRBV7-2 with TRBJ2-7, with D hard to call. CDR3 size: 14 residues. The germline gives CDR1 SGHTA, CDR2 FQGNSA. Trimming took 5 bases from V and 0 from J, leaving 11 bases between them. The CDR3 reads CASSPEASSYEQYF. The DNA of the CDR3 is TGTGCCAGCAGCCCCGAGGCGAGCTCCTACGAGCAGTACTTC.

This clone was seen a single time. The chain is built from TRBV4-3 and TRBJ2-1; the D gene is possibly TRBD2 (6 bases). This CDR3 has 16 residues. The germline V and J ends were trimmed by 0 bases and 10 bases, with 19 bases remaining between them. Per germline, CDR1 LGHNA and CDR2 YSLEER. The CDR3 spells CASSQDVGTLEWEQFF. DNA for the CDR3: TGCGCCAGCAGCCAAGATGTAGGGACTTTGGAATGGGAGCAGTTCTTC.

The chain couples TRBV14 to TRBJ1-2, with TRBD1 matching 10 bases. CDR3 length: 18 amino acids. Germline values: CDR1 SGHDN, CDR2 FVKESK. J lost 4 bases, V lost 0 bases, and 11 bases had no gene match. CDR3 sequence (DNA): TGTGCCAGCAGCCAAGATTGGTCCGGGACAGGGGACTCCTATGGCTACACCTTC. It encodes CASSQDWSGTGDSYGYTF.

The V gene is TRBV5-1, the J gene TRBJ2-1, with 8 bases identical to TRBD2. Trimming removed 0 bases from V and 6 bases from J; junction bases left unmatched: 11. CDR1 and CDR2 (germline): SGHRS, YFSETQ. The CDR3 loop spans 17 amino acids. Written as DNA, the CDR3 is TGCGCCAGCAGCTTGGCCGTCAATGCCGGGACTAGCAATGAGCAGTTCTTC. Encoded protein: CASSLAVNAGTSNEQFF. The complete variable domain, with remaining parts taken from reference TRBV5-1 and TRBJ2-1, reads KAGVTQTPRYLIKTRGQQVTLSCSPISGHRSVSWYQQTPGQGLQFLFEYFSETQRNKGNFPGRFSGRQFSNSRSEMNVSTLELGDSALYLCASSLAVNAGTSNEQFFGPGTRLTVL.

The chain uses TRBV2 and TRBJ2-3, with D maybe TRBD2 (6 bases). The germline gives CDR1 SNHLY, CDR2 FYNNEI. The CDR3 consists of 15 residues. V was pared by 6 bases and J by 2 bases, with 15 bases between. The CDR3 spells CASRGDWNSTDTQYF. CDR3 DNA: TGTGCCAGCAGGGGGGACTGGAACTCCACAGATACGCAGTATTTT.

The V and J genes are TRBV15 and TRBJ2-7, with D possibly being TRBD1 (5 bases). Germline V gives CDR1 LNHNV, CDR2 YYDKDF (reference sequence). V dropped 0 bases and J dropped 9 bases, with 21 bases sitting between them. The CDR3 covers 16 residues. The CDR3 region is CATSRDKGSAGRRQYF. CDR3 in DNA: TGTGCCACCAGCAGAGATAAAGGTTCTGCAGGGCGTCGGCAGTACTTC.

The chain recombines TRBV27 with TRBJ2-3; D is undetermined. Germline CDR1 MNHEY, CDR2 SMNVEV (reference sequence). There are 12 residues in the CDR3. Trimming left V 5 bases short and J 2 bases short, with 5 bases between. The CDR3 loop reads CASSLFTDTQYF. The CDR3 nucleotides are TGTGCCAGCAGTCTCTTCACAGATACGCAGTATTTT.

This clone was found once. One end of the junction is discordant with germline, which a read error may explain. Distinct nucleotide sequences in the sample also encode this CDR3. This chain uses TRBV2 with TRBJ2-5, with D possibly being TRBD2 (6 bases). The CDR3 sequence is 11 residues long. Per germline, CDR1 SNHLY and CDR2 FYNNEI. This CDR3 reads CASGRKETQYF. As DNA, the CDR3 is TGTGCCAGCGGGAGGAAAGAGACACAGTACTTC.

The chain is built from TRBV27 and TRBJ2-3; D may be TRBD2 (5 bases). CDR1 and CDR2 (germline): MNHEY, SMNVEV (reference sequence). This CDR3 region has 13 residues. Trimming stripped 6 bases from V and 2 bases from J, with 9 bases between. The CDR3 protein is CASRERPTDTQYF. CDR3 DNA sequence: TGTGCCAGCAGGGAGCGGCCCACAGATACGCAGTATTTT.

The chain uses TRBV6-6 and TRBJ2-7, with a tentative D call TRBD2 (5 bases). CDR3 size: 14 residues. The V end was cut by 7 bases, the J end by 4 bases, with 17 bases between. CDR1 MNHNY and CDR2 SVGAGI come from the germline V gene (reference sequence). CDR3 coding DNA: TGTGCCAGCAACGTTACTCCGGGGTCTTACGAGCAGTACTTC. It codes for CASNVTPGSYEQYF.